Presented here are 2 T cell receptor beta chains from one specimen sequenced in a study of CD8 T cells in ankylosing spondylitis. Which antigens these TCRs recognize remains unknown. Broader study findings: Typical of ankylosing spondylitis blood, it appeared, was a TCR beta motif of under 10 highly homologous variants.

In TCRdb, the 5' RACE reads were re-called with MiXCR into one record per CDR3 protein. The data show around 450,000 distinct CDR3 sequences, roughly a quarter seen once. Sequencing used blood, either unsorted or a sorted T cell fraction (not recorded which). The receptor source for this set is a male donor with ankylosing spondylitis.

V and J are TRBV5-1 and TRBJ2-7; D might be TRBD1 (5 bases). Trimming removed 5 bases from V and 3 bases from J, with 12 bases in between. The CDR3 consists of 13 residues. Germline CDR1 and CDR2: SGHRS and YFSETQ. Here the CDR3 DNA reads TGCGCCAGCAGATCAGGGTCCAACTACGAGCAGTACTTC. It encodes CASRSGSNYEQYF.

This clonotype has just a few counts. The J gene is TRBJ1-2, the V gene TRBV5-1; the match to TRBD1 covers 8 bases. Germline CDR1 and CDR2: SGHRS and YFSETQ. After removal of 5 bases from V and 8 bases from J, the junction contained 8 bases not matched to a gene. The CDR3 loop spans 13 amino acids. CDR3 in amino acids: CASSPGQARGYTF. CDR3 DNA sequence: TGCGCCAGCAGTCCGGGACAGGCCCGAGGCTACACCTTC.